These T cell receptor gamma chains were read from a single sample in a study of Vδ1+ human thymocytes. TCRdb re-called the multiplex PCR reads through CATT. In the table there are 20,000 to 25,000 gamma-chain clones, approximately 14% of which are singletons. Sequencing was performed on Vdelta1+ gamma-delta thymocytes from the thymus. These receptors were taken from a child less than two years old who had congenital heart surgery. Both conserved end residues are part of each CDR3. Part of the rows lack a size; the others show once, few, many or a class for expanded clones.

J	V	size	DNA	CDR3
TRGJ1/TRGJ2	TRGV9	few	TGTGCCTTGTGGGAGTCTTATTATAAGAAACTCTTT	CALWESYYKKLF
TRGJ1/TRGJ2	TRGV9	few	TGTGCCTTGTGGGAGGTGTTCCGCCACCCCAATTATTATAAGAAACTCTTT	CALWEVFRHPNYYKKLF
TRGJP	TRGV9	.	TGTGCCTTGTGGGAGGTTTTGGAGTTGGGCAAAAAAATCAAGGTATTT	CALWEVLELGKKIKVF
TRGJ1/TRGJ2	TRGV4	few	TGTGCCACCTGGACCGGCCGACTTAATTATTATAAGAAACTCTTT	CATWTGRLNYYKKLF
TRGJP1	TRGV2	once	TGTGCCACCTGGGACAGGCCACGCAAAATGGCTCCTGGTTGGTTCAAGATATTT	CATWDRPRKMAPGWFKIF
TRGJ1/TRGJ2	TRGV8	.	TGTGCCACCTGGGCCTCCCTGGGTTATAAGAAACTCTTT	CATWASLGYKKLF
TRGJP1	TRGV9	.	TGTGCCTTGTGGTGTAGCACTGGTTGGTTCAAGATATTT	CALWCSTGWFKIF
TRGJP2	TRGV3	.	TGTGCCACCTGGGACAGCCGAGGAACCGGGGGTGATTGGATCAAGACGTTT	CATWDSRGTGGDWIKTF
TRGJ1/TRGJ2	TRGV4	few	TGTGCCACCTGGGATGAATGGGGAAAGAAACTCTTT	CATWDEWGKKLF
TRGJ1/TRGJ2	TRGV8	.	TGTGCCACCTGGGGTGTCGAGAAACTCTTT	CATWGVEKLF
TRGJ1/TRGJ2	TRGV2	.	TGTGCCACCTGGGACGGGCCCCCCTTGAATTATTATAAGAAACTCTTT	CATWDGPPLNYYKKLF
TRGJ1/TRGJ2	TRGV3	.	TGTGCCACCTGGGACAGGGGCCTATATTATAAGAAACTCTTT	CATWDRGLYYKKLF
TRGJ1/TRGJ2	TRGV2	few	TGTGCCACCTGGGACGGATTTTATTATAAGAAACTCTTT	CATWDGFYYKKLF
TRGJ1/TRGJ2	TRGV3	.	TGTGCCACCTGGGACAGGCGTGGGAATTATTATAAGAAACTCTTT	CATWDRRGNYYKKLF
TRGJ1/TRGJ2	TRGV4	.	TGTGCCACCTGGGATCCCCTTTATTATAAGAAACTCTTT	CATWDPLYYKKLF
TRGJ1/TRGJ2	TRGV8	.	TGTGCCACCTGGGACGCCTTTTATTATAAGAAACTCTTT	CATWDAFYYKKLF
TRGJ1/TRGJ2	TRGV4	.	TGTGCCACCTGGGAAAGGAGTTATTATAAGAAACTCTTT	CATWERSYYKKLF
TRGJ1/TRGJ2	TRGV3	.	TGTGCCACCTGGGACAGGCGAGGTGATTATAAGAAACTCTTT	CATWDRRGDYKKLF
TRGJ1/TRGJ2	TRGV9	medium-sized	TGTGCCTTGTGGGAGGTGGGGTATTATAAGAAACTCTTT	CALWEVGYYKKLF
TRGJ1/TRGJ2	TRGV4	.	TGTGCCACCTGGGGGGGGGAATATTATAAGAAACTCTTT	CATWGGEYYKKLF
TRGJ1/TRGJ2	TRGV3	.	TGTGCCACCTGGGACAGGCTCCACGAAAAACTCTTT	CATWDRLHEKLF
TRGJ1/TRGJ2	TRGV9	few	TGTGCCTTGTGGGAGGTGCTGGGGAGTTATTATAAGAAACTCTTT	CALWEVLGSYYKKLF
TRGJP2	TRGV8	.	TGTGCCACCTGGGATCGTTGGATCAAGACGTTT	CATWDRWIKTF
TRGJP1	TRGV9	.	TGTGCCTTGTGGAATTCCTATACCACTGGTTGGTTCAAGATATTT	CALWNSYTTGWFKIF
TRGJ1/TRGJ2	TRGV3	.	TGTGCCACCTGGGCATTCAGTGATGTGAAACTCTTT	CATWAFSDVKLF
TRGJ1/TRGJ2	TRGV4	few	TGTGCCACCTGGCCCCATTATTATAAGAAACTCTTT	CATWPHYYKKLF
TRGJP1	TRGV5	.	TGTGCCACCTGGGACAGGCCTTCCGGTTGGTTCAAGATATTT	CATWDRPSGWFKIF
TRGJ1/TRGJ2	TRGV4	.	TGTGCCACCTGGGATGGGCGGGGCGATTATGAGAAACTCTTT	CATWDGRGDYEKLF
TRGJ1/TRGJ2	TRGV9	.	TGTGCCTTGTGGGAGCCGCAGATTTATTATAAGAAACTCTTT	CALWEPQIYYKKLF
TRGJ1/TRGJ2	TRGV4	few	TGTGCCTCGAACTTCCCTTATTATAAGAAACTCTTT	CASNFPYYKKLF
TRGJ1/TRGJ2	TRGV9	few	TGTGCCTTGTGGGAGAATCGTTATTATTATAAGAAACTCTTT	CALWENRYYYKKLF
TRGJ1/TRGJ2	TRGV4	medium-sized	TGTGCCACCTGGGATGTGAATTATTATAAGAAACTCTTT	CATWDVNYYKKLF
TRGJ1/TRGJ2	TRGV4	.	TGTGCCACCTGGGATGGTATGACGTATTCGGAGAAACTCTTT	CATWDGMTYSEKLF
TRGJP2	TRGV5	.	TGTGCCACCTGGGCGATCGATGATTGGATCAAGACGTTT	CATWAIDDWIKTF
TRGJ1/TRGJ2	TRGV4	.	TGTGCCACCTGGAAAGATCGCTATTATAAGAAACTCTTT	CATWKDRYYKKLF
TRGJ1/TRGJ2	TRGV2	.	TGTGCCACCTGGAGTAGCGATAAGAAACTCTTT	CATWSSDKKLF
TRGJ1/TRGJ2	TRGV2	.	TGTGCCACCTGGGACGGGCCGGGAATTTATTATAAGAAACTCTTT	CATWDGPGIYYKKLF
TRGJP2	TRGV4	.	TGTGCCACCTGGAACCATAGTAGTGATTGGATCAAGACGTTT	CATWNHSSDWIKTF
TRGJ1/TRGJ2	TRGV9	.	TGTGCCTTGTGGGAGGTGCGAAGGATTTATTATAAGAAACTCTTT	CALWEVRRIYYKKLF
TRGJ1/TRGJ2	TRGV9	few	TGTGCCTTGTGGGAATGGCATTATAAGAAACTCTTT	CALWEWHYKKLF
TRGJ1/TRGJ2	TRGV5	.	TGTGCCACCTGGGACATAACCCGGGGGAATTATTATAAGAAACTCTTT	CATWDITRGNYYKKLF
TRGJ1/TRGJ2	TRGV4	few	TGTGCCACCTGGAATGGGCCTCCACCTTATTATAAGAAACTCTTT	CATWNGPPPYYKKLF
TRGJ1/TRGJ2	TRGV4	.	TGTGCCACCTGGGATAGGTCCTTATTTTATAAGAAACTCTTT	CATWDRSLFYKKLF
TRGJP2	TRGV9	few	TGTGCCTTGTGGGCATGGACACTCTACCCAAAGCGAAATTGGATCAAGACGTTT	CALWAWTLYPKRNWIKTF
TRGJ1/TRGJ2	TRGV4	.	TGTGCCACCTGGGATGGGCCTGGCTATAAGAAACTCTTT	CATWDGPGYKKLF
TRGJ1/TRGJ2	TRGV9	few	TGTGCCTTGTGGGAGCCTTCGTCTTATTATAAGAAACTCTTT	CALWEPSSYYKKLF
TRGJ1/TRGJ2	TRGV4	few	TGTGCCACCTGGATCTGCACTTATTATAAGAAACTCTTT	CATWICTYYKKLF
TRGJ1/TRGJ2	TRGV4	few	TGTGCCACCTGGGACGGAGCGGTGACTAACGGGAAACTCTTT	CATWDGAVTNGKLF
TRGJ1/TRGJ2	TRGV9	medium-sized	TGTGCCTTGTGGGCGGACTATAAGAAACTCTTT	CALWADYKKLF
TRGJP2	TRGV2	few	TGTGCCACCTGGGACGGGCCCTTTAGTAGTGATTGGATCAAGACGTTT	CATWDGPFSSDWIKTF
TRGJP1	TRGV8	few	TGTGCCACCTGGGCCTTCGGACTACATACCACTGGTTGGTTCAAGATATTT	CATWAFGLHTTGWFKIF
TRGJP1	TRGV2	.	TGTGCCACCTGGGACGGGCGGCTTTATACCACTGGTCGGTTCAAGATATTT	CATWDGRLYTTGRFKIF
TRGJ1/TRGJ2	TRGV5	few	TGTGCCACCTGGGACACGCCGAAGAAACTCTTT	CATWDTPKKLF
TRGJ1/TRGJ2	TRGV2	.	TGTGCCACCTGGGACGGTCCCCTCGATTATTATAAGAAACTCTTT	CATWDGPLDYYKKLF